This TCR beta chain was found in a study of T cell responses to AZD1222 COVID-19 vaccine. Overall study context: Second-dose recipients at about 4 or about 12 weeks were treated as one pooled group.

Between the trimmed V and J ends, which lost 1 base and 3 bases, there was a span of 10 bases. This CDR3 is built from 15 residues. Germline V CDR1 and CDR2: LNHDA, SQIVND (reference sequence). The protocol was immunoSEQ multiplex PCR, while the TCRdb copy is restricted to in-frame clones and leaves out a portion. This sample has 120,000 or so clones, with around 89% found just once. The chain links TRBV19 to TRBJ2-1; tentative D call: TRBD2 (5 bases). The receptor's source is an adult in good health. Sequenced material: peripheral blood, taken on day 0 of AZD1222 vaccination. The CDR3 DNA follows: TGTGCCAGTAGTATAGCCAGCGGAGACTACAATGAGCAGTTCTTC. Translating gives CASSIASGDYNEQFF.